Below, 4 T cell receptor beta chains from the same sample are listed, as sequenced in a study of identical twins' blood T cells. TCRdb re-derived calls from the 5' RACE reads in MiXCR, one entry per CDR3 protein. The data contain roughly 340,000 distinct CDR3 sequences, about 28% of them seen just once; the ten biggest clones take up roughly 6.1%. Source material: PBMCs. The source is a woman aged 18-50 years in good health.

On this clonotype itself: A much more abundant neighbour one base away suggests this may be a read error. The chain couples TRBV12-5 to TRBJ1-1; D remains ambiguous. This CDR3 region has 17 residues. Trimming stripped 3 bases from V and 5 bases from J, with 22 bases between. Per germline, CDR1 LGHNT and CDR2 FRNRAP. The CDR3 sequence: CASGFVRLVRIPTEAFF. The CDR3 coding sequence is TGTGCTAGTGGTTTTGTACGACTTGTCCGCATCCCGACTGAAGCTTTCTTT. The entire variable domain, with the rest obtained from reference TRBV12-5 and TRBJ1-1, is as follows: DARVTQTPRHKVTEMGQEVTMRCQPILGHNTVFWYRQTMMQGLELLAYFRNRAPLDDSGMPKDRFSAEMPDATLATLKIQPSEPRDSAVYFCASGFVRLVRIPTEAFFGQGTRLTVV.

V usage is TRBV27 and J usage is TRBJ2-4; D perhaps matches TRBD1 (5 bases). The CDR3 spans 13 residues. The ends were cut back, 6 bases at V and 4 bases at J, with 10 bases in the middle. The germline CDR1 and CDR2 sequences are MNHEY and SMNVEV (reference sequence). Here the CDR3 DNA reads TGTGCCAGCAGGACAGCGCTGAAAAACATTCAGTACTTC. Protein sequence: CASRTALKNIQYF.

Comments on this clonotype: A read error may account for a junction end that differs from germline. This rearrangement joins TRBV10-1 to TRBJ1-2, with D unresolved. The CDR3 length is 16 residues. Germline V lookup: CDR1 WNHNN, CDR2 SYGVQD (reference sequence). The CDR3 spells CANSESGRELNYGYTF. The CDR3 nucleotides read TGCGCCAACAGTGAGTCTGGAAGGGAATTGAACTATGGCTACACCTTC.

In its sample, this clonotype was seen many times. The CDR3 sequence is CASKGIQLNYGYTF. In nucleotides, the CDR3 is TGTGCCAGCAAGGGGATCCAACTCAACTATGGCTACACCTTC. The V gene is TRBV27, the J gene TRBJ1-2, with D perhaps matching TRBD1 (5 bases). V was pared by 7 bases and J by 2 bases, with 14 bases between. Germline assignment: CDR1 MNHEY and CDR2 SMNVEV (reference sequence). CDR3 length: 14 amino acids.